This TCR beta chain was captured in a study of blood T cell repertoires in COVID-19. For the study at large: Acute and convalescent COVID-19 samples came from the United States, Italy and Spain. Nucleic acid was either cDNA or gDNA, and it came from T cells, B-cell-depleted T cells, or PBMCs.

As processed by the authors: Reference gene primer amplification in the assay estimated nucleated cell counts. Sequenced by immunoSEQ multiplex PCR; TCRdb stores in-frame clones only, minus some. V and J calls and clone size are given by that table; D and trimming were obtained from the DNA. Among more than 300,000 clones, roughly 90% were seen once, and the ten largest hold under 6.5%. This CDR3 comprises 15 residues. V gave up 4 bases and J gave up 0 bases, with 12 bases separating them. From germline, CDR1 is LNHDA and CDR2 SQIVND (reference sequence). The sequenced sample consisted of peripheral blood. This clonotype was sampled from a man younger than 35 who had recovered from COVID-19. The chain employs TRBV19 and TRBJ1-1, with D perhaps matching TRBD1 (6 bases). The CDR3 DNA follows: TGTGCCAGTAGTACTTGGGACACCATGAACACTGAAGCTTTCTTT. It is translated as CASSTWDTMNTEAFF. The full variable domain, rest sourced from reference TRBV19 and TRBJ1-1, is DGGITQSPKYLFRKEGQNVTLSCEQNLNHDAMYWYRQDPGQGLRLIYYSQIVNDFQKGDIAEGYSVSREKKESFPLTVTSAQKNPTAFYLCASSTWDTMNTEAFFGQGTRLTVV.